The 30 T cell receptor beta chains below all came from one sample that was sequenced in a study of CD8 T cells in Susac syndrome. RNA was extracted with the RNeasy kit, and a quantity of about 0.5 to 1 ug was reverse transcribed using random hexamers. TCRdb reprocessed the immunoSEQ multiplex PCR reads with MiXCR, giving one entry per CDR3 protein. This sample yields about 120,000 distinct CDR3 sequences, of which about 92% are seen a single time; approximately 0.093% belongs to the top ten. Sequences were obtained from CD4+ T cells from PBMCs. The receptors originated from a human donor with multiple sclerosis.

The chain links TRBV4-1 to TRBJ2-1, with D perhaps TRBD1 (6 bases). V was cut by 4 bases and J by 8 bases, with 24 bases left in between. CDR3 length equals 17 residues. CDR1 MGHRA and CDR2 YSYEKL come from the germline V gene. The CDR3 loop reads CASSRPQGRGSFDEQFF. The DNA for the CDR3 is TGCGCCAGCAGCCGCCCCCAGGGCAGGGGAAGTTTTGATGAGCAGTTCTTC.

The CDR3 coding sequence is TGTGCCAGCAGCTTAGATTACGGAAACCGTCGAGATACGCAGTATTTT. Protein: CASSLDYGNRRDTQYF. This rearrangement joins TRBV11-3 to TRBJ2-3; D gene unclear. V was clipped by 0 bases and J by 5 bases, with 15 bases between them. The CDR3 is made up of 16 amino acids. CDR1 and CDR2 (germline): SGHNT, YENEEA.

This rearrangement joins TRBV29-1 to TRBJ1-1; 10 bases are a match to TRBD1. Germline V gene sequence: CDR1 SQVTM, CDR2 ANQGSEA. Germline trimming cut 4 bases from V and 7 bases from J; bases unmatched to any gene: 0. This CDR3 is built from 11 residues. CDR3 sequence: CSVGTGGEAFF. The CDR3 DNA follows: TGCAGCGTTGGGACAGGGGGTGAAGCTTTCTTT.

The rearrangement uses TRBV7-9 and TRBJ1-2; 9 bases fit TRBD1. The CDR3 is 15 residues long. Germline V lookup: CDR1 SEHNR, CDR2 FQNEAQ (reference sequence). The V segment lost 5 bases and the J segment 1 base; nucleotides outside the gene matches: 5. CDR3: CASSPGTGSNYGYTF. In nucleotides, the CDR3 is TGTGCCAGCAGCCCAGGGACAGGGAGTAACTATGGCTACACCTTC.

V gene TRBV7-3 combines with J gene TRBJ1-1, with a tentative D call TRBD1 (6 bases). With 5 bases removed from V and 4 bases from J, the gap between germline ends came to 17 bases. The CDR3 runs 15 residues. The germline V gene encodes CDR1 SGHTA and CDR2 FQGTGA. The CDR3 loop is CASSVGGLSATEAFF. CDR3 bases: TGTGCCAGCAGCGTCGGGGGGCTCTCGGCCACTGAAGCTTTCTTT. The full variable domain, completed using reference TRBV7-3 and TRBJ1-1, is GAGVSQTPSNKVTEKGKYVELRCDPISGHTALYWYRQSLGQGPEFLIYFQGTGAADDSGLPNDRFFAVRPEGSVSTLKIQRTERGDSAVYLCASSVGGLSATEAFFGQGTRLTVV.

This chain's CDR3 is CASNEGQGETQYF. CDR3 DNA sequence: TGTGCCAGCAATGAGGGACAGGGAGAGACCCAGTACTTC. This sequence joins TRBV6-1 and TRBJ2-5, with 9 bases identical to TRBD1. Germline assignment: CDR1 MNHNS and CDR2 SASEGT. V was pared by 7 bases and J by 4 bases, with 4 bases of the junction left unmatched. The CDR3 runs to 13 residues.

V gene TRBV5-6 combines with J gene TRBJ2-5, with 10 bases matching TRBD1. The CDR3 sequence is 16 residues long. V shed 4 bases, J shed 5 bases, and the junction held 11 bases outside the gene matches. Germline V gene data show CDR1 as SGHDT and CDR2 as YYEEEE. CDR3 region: CASSPAGTGERETQYF. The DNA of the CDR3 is TGTGCCAGCAGCCCGGCTGGGACAGGGGAAAGGGAGACCCAGTACTTC. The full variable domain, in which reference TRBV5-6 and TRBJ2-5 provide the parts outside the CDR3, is DAGVTQSPTHLIKTRGQQVTLRCSPKSGHDTVSWYQQALGQGPQFIFQYYEEEERQRGNFPDRFSGHQFPNYSSELNVNALLLGDSALYLCASSPAGTGERETQYFGPGTRLLVL.

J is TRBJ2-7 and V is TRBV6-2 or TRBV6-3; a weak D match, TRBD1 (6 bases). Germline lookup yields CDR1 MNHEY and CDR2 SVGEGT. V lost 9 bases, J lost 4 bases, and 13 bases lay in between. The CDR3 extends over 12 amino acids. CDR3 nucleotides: TGTGCCAGTGCACAGGGAAGGTACGAGCAGTACTTC. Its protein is CASAQGRYEQYF.

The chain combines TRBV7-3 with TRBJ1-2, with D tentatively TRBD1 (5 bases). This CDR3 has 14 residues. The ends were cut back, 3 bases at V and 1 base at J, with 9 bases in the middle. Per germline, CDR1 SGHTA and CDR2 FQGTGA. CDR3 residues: CASSFARDNYGYTF. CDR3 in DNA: TGTGCCAGCAGCTTCGCCAGGGATAACTATGGCTACACCTTC. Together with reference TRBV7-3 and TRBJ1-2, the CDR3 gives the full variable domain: GAGVSQTPSNKVTEKGKYVELRCDPISGHTALYWYRQSLGQGPEFLIYFQGTGAADDSGLPNDRFFAVRPEGSVSTLKIQRTERGDSAVYLCASSFARDNYGYTFGSGTRLTVV.

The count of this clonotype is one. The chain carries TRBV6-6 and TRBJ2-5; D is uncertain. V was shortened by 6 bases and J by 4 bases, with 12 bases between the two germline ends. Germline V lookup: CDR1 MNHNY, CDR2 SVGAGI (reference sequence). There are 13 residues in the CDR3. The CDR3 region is CASRTPGGETQYF. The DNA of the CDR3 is TGTGCCAGCAGGACACCCGGTGGAGAGACCCAGTACTTC.

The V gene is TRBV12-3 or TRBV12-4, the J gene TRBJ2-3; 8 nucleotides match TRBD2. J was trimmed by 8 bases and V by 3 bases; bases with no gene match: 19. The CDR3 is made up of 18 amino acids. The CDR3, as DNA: TGTGCCAGCAGTTTGTCCAGTACCGGGGGGGCGTTAGGCGGTACGCAGTATTTT. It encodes CASSLSSTGGALGGTQYF.

The DNA for the CDR3 is TGTGCCAGCAGTTCCCAAGGGGGGGACAGGTGGATGGGAACTGAAGCTTTCTTT. Encoded protein: CASSSQGGDRWMGTEAFF. V is TRBV6-5 and J is TRBJ1-1; 8 positions match TRBD1. This CDR3 contains 18 residues. Germline loops: CDR1 MNHEY, CDR2 SVGAGI. J lost 5 bases, V lost 4 bases, and 18 bases had no gene match.

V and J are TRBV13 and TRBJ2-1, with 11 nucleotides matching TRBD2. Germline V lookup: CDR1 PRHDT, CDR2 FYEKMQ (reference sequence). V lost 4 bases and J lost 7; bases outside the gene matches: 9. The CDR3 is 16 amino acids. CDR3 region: CASSSLAGGPWNEQFF. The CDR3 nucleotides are TGTGCCAGCAGCTCCTTAGCGGGGGGGCCTTGGAATGAGCAGTTCTTC. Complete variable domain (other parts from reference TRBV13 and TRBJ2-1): AAGVIQSPRHLIKEKRETATLKCYPIPRHDTVYWYQQGPGQDPQFLISFYEKMQSDKGSIPDRFSAQQFSDYHSELNMSSLELGDSALYFCASSSLAGGPWNEQFFGPGTRLTVL.

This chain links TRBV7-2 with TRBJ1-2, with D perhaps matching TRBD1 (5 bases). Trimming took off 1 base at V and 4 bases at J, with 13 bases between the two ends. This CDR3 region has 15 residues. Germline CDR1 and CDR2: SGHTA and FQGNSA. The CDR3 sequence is CASSLGQPSSYGYTF. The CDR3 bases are TGTGCCAGCAGCTTAGGACAGCCTAGTTCCTATGGCTACACCTTC. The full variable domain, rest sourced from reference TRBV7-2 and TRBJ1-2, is GAGVSQSPSNKVTEKGKDVELRCDPISGHTALYWYRQSLGQGLEFLIYFQGNSAPDKSGLPSDRFSAERTGGSVSTLTIQRTQQEDSAVYLCASSLGQPSSYGYTFGSGTRLTVV.

The CDR3 here is CASSPSGRPSYEQYF. The CDR3 region has the DNA TGTGCCAGCAGTCCTAGTGGGCGGCCCTCCTACGAGCAGTACTTC. V usage is TRBV12-3 or TRBV12-4 and J usage is TRBJ2-7; the D is unclear. V was cut by 5 bases and J by 0 bases, with 14 bases left in between. The CDR3 sequence is 15 residues long.

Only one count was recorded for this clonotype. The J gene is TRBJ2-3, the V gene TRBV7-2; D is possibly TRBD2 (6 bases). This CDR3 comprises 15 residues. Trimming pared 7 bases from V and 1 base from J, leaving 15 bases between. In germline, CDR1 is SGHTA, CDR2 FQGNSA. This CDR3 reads CASTGQRVGTDTQYF. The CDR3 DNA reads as TGTGCCAGCACCGGCCAGCGGGTAGGCACAGATACGCAGTATTTT. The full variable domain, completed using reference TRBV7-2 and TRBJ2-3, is GAGVSQSPSNKVTEKGKDVELRCDPISGHTALYWYRQSLGQGLEFLIYFQGNSAPDKSGLPSDRFSAERTGGSVSTLTIQRTQQEDSAVYLCASTGQRVGTDTQYFGPGTRLTVL.

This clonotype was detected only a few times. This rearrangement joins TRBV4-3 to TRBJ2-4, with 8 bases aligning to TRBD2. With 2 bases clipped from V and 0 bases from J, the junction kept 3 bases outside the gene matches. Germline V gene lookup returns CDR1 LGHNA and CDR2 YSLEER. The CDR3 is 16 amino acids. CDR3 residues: CASSQLSGGAKNIQYF. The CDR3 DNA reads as TGCGCCAGCAGCCAATTGAGCGGGGGAGCCAAAAACATTCAGTACTTC.

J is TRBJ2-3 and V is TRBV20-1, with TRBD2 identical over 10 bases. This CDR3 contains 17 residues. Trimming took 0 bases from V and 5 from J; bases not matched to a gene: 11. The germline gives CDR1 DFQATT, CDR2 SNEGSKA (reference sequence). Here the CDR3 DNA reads TGCAGTGCTAGAGATCCAGCGAGCGGGGGGGCGGAAGATACGCAGTATTTT. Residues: CSARDPASGGAEDTQYF.

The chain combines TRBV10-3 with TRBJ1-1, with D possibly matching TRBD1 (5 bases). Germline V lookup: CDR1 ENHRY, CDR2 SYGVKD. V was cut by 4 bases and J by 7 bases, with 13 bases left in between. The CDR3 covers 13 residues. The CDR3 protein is CAISGAEGSEAFF. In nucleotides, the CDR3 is TGTGCCATCAGTGGGGCGGAGGGGAGTGAAGCTTTCTTT.

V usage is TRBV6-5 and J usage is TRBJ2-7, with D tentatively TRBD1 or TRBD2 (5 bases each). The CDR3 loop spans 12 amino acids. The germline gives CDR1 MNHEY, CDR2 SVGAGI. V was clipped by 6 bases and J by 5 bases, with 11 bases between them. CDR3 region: CASRTGRHEQYF. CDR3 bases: TGTGCCAGCAGAACGGGACGCCACGAGCAGTACTTC.

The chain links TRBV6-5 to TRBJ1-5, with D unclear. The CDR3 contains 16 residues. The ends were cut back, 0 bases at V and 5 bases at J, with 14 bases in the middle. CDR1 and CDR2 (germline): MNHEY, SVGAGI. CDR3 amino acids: CASSYSSETKDQPQHF. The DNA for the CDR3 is TGTGCCAGCAGTTACTCCTCGGAGACGAAAGATCAGCCCCAGCATTTT.

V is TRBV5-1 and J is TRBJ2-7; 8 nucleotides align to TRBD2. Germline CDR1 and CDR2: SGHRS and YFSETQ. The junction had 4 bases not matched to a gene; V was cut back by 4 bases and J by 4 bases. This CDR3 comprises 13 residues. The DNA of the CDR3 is TGCGCCAGCAGCGCGGGGGGAGGATACGAGCAGTACTTC. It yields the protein CASSAGGGYEQYF.

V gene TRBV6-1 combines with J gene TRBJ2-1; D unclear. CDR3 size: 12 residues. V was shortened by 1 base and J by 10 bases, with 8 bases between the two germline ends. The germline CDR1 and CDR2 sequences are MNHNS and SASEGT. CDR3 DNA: TGTGCCAGCAGTGAAGGAAGGAGAGAGCAGTTCTTC. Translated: CASSEGRREQFF.

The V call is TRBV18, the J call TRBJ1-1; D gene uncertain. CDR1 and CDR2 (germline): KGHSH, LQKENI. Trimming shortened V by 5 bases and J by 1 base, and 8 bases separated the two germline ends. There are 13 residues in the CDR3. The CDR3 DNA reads TGTGCCAGCTCATCGGCCCCGAACACTGAAGCTTTCTTT. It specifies CASSSAPNTEAFF.

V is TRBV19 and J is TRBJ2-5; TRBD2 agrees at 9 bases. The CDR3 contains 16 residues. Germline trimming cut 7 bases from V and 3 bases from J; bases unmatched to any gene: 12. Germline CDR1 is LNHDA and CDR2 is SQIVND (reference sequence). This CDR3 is CASNPRGGDRKETQYF. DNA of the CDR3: TGTGCCAGTAACCCACGCGGGGGGGACCGGAAAGAGACCCAGTACTTC.

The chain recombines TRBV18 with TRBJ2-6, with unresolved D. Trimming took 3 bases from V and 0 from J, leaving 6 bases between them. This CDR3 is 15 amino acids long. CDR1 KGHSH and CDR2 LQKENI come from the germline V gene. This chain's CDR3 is CASSPQYSGANVLTF. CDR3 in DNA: TGTGCCAGCTCACCGCAGTACTCTGGGGCCAACGTCCTGACTTTC.

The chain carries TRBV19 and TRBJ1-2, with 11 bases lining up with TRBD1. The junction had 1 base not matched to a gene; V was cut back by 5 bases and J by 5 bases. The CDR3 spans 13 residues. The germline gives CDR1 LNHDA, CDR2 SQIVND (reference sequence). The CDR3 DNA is TGTGCCAGTAGTGGACAGGGGGCTTATGGCTACACCTTC. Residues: CASSGQGAYGYTF. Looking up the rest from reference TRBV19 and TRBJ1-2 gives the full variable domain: DGGITQSPKYLFRKEGQNVTLSCEQNLNHDAMYWYRQDPGQGLRLIYYSQIVNDFQKGDIAEGYSVSREKKESFPLTVTSAQKNPTAFYLCASSGQGAYGYTFGSGTRLTVV.

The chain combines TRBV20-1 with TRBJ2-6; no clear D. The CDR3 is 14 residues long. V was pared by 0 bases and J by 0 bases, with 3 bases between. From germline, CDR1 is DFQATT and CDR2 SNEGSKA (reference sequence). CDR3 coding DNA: TGCAGTGCTAGAGATTCCTCTGGGGCCAACGTCCTGACTTTC. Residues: CSARDSSGANVLTF.

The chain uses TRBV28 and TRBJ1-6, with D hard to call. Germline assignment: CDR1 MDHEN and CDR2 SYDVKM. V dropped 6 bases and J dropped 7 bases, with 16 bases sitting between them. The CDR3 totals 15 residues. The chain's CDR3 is CASRIRESGNSPLHF. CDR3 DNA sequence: TGTGCCAGCAGGATACGAGAATCCGGGAATTCACCCCTCCACTTT.

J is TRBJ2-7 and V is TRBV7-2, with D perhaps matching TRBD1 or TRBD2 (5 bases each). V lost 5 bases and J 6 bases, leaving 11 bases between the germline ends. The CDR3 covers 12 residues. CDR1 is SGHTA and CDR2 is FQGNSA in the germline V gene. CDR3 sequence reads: CASSPPGLEQYF. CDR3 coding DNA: TGTGCCAGCAGCCCTCCGGGGCTCGAGCAGTACTTC.